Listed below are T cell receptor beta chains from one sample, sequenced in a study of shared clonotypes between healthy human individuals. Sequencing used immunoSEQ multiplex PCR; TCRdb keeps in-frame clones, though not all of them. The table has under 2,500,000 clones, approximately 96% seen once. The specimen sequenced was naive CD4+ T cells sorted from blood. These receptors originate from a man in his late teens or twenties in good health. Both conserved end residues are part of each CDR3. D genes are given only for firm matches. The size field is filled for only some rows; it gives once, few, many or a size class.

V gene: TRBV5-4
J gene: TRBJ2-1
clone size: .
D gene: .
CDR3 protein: CASSLGSRDNEQFF
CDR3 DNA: TGTGCCAGCAGCTTAGGATCTCGAGACAATGAGCAGTTCTTC

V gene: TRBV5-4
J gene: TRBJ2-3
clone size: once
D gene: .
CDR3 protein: CASSKDVTDTQYF
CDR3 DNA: TGTGCCAGCAGCAAAGACGTCACAGATACGCAGTATTTT

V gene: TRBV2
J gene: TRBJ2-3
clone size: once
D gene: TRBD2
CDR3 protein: CASSEAETSGQYF
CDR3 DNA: TGTGCCAGCAGTGAAGCTGAGACTAGCGGACAGTATTTT

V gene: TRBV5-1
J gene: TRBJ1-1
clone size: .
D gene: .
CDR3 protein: CASSPSSDTEAFF
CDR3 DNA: TGCGCCAGCAGTCCGAGCTCGGACACTGAAGCTTTCTTT

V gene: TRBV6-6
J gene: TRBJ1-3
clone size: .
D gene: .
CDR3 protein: CASTWRDGNTIYF
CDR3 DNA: TGTGCCAGCACCTGGAGAGATGGAAACACCATATATTTT

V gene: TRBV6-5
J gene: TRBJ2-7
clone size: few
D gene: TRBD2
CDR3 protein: CASSYSRGLAYEQYF
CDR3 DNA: TGTGCCAGCAGTTACTCCCGAGGACTAGCGTACGAGCAGTACTTC

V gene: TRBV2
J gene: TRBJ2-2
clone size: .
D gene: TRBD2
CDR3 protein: CASRRTSGIAGELFF
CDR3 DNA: TGTGCCAGCAGGAGGACTAGCGGGATTGCCGGGGAGCTGTTTTTT

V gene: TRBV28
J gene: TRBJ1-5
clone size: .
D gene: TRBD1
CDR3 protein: CASSLGTGSNQPQHF
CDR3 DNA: TGTGCCAGCAGTTTAGGGACAGGTAGCAATCAGCCCCAGCATTTT

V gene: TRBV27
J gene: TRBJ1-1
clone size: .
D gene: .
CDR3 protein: CASFGHMNTEAFF
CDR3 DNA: TGTGCCAGCTTCGGACACATGAACACTGAAGCTTTCTTT

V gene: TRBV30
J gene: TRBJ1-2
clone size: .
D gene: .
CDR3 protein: CAWSGGQLSREGYTF
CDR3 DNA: TGTGCCTGGAGCGGAGGGCAGCTCTCTAGGGAGGGCTACACCTTC

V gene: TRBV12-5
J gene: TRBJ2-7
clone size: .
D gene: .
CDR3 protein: CASGLVAYEQYF
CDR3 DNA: TGTGCTAGTGGTTTGGTAGCCTACGAGCAGTACTTC